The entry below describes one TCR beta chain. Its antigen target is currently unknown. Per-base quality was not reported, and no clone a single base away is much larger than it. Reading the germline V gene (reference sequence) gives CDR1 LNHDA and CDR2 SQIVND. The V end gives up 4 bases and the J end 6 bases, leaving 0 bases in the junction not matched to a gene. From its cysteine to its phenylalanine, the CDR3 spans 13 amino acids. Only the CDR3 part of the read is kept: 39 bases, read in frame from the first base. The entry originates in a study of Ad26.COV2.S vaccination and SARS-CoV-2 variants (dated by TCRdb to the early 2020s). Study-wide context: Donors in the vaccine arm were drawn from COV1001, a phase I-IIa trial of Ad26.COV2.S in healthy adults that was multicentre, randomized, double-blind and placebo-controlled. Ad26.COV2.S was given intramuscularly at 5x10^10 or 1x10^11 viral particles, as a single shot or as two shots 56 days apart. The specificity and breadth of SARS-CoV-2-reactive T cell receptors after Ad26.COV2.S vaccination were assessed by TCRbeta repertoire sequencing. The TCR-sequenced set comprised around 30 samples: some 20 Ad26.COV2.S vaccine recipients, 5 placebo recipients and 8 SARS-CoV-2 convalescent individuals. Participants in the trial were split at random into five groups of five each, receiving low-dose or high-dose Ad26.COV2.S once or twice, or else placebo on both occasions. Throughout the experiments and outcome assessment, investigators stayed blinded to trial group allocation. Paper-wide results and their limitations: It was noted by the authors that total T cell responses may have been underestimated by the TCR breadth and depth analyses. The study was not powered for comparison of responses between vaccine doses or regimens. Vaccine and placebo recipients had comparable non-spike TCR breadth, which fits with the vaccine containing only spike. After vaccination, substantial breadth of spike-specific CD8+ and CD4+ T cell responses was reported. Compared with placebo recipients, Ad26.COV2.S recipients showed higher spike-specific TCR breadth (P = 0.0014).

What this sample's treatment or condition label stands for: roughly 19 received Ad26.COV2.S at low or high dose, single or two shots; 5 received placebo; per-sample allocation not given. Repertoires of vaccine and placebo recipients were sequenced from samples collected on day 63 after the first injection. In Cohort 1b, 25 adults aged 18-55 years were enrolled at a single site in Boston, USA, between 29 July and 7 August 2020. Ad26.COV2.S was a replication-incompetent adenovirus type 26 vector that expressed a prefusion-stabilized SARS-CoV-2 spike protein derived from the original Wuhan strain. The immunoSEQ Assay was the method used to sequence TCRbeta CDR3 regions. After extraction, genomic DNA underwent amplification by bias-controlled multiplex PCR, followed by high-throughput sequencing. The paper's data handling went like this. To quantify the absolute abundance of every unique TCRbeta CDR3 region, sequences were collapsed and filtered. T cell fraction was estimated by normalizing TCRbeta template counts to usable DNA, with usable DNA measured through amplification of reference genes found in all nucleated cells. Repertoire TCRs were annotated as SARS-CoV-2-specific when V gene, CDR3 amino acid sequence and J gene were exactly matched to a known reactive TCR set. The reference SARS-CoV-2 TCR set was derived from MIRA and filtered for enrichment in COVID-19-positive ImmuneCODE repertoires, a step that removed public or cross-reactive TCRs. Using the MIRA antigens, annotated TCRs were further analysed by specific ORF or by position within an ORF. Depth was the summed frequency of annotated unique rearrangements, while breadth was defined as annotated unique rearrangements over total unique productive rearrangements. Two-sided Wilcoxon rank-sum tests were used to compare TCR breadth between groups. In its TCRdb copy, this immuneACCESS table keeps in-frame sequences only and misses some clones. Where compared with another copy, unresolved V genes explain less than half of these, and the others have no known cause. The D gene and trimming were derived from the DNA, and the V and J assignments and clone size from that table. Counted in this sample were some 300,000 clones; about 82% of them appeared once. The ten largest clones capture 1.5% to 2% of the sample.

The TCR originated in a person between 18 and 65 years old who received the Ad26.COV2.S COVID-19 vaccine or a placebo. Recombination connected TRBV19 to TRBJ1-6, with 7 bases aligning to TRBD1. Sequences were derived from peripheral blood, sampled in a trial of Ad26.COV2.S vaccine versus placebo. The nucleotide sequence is TGTGCCAGTAGTAACAGGGGTAATTCACCCCTCCACTTT. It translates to CASSNRGNSPLHF.